A single sample is the source of the 29 T cell receptor beta chains below, sequenced in a study of technical replicates of blood from four donors. Libraries were prepared by immunoSEQ multiplex PCR; TCRdb keeps only in-frame clonotypes and omits some of them. There are around 86,000 clones in the sample; about 96% occur only once, and more than 0.15% lies in the top ten. What was sequenced was T cells isolated from PBMCs. These receptors came from a human donor in good health.

V usage is TRBV30 and J usage is TRBJ2-1; 8 nucleotides line up with TRBD1. CDR1 is GTSNPN and CDR2 is SVGIG in the germline V gene (reference sequence). The CDR3 loop spans 16 amino acids. The V gene end was trimmed by 5 bases and the J gene end by 1 base; junction bases not matched to a gene: 10. The CDR3 spells CAWLGQGAGSYNEQFF. CDR3 coding DNA: TGTGCCTGGCTAGGCCAGGGGGCGGGATCCTACAATGAGCAGTTCTTC.

This clone appeared a single time. This chain connects TRBV5-6 to TRBJ1-1; a weak D match, TRBD1 (5 bases). Germline-derived CDR1 and CDR2 are SGHDT and YYEEEE. The CDR3 has 15 residues. V was clipped by 2 bases and J by 5 bases, with 16 bases between them. CDR3 nucleotide sequence: TGTGCCAGCAGCTTCCCAGACAGAGGATGGACTGAAGCTTTCTTT. Translating it yields CASSFPDRGWTEAFF.

The rearrangement joins TRBV2 to TRBJ1-5, with D perhaps matching TRBD1 (6 bases). From germline, CDR1 is SNHLY and CDR2 FYNNEI. The V gene lost 6 bases and the J gene lost 3 bases, with 15 bases spanning the gap. The CDR3 is 15 residues long. CDR3 sequence reads: CASRIETGNNQPQHF. The CDR3 DNA follows: TGTGCCAGCAGAATCGAAACAGGGAACAATCAGCCCCAGCATTTT. The full variable domain, its missing parts supplied by reference TRBV2 and TRBJ1-5, is EPEVTQTPSHQVTQMGQEVILRCVPISNHLYFYWYRQILGQKVEFLVSFYNNEISEKSEIFDDQFSVERPDGSNFTLKIRSTKLEDSAMYFCASRIETGNNQPQHFGDGTRLSIL.

V is TRBV19 and J is TRBJ2-1, with 7 bases identical to TRBD1. Germline V lookup: CDR1 LNHDA, CDR2 SQIVND (reference sequence). This CDR3 is built from 14 residues. With 8 bases clipped from V and 4 bases from J, the junction kept 8 bases outside the gene matches. CDR3: CASSRGTVYNEQFF. CDR3 nucleotide sequence: TGTGCCAGTTCTCGTGGGACAGTTTACAATGAGCAGTTCTTC.

The chain has TRBV6-6 and TRBJ1-1, with D possibly matching TRBD1 (6 bases). Trimming removed 4 bases from V and 7 bases from J, with 16 bases in between. Germline CDR1 reads MNHNY; CDR2 reads SVGAGI (reference sequence). There are 14 residues in the CDR3. As DNA, the CDR3 is TGTGCCAGCAGTTCCCCAAGGACAGCAAATGAAGCTTTCTTT. As protein: CASSSPRTANEAFF.

J is TRBJ2-3 and V is TRBV9, with D unclear. The CDR3 consists of 13 residues. CDR1 is SGDLS, CDR2 YYNGEE, per germline. V gave up 4 bases and J gave up 8 bases, with 14 bases separating them. This chain's CDR3 is CASSPALGATQYF. DNA for the CDR3: TGTGCCAGCAGCCCAGCCCTAGGAGCTACGCAGTATTTT.

The rearrangement links TRBV6-6 to TRBJ2-1, with D possibly being TRBD2 (7 bases). With 6 bases removed from V and 7 bases from J, the gap between germline ends came to 19 bases. CDR3 length equals 15 residues. Germline-derived CDR1 and CDR2 are MNHNY and SVGAGI (reference sequence). CDR3 in amino acids: CASSPRGGLENEQFF. The DNA of the CDR3 is TGTGCCAGCAGCCCCAGGGGAGGACTAGAAAATGAGCAGTTCTTC.

This chain joins TRBV11-2 and TRBJ1-1; 7 nucleotides align to TRBD1. The CDR3 covers 18 residues. The V and J ends lost 1 base and 0 bases, in that order; junction bases with no gene match: 11. CDR1 and CDR2 (germline): SGHAT, FQNNGV. CDR3 bases: TGTGCCAGCAGCTTAGGACGGGACAGAAGGAAACTGAACACTGAAGCTTTCTTT. It translates to CASSLGRDRRKLNTEAFF. Full variable domain (outside the CDR3, taken from reference TRBV11-2 and TRBJ1-1): EAGVAQSPRYKIIEKRQSVAFWCNPISGHATLYWYQQILGQGPKLLIQFQNNGVVDDSQLPKDRFSAERLKGVDSTLKIQPAKLEDSAVYLCASSLGRDRRKLNTEAFFGQGTRLTVV.

V and J are TRBV29-1 and TRBJ1-2; tentative D call: TRBD1 (6 bases). Germline V gives CDR1 SQVTM, CDR2 ANQGSEA. Deletions cut 3 bases from V and 5 bases from J, with 19 bases between. This CDR3 is 15 amino acids long. The CDR3 region is CSVDFYSGEGYGYTF. In nucleotides, the CDR3 is TGCAGCGTTGATTTTTATTCAGGGGAGGGATATGGCTACACCTTC.

The CDR3, as DNA: TGCGCCAGCCGGGTAACGGACACTGAAGCTTTCTTT. Translating it yields CASRVTDTEAFF. The V call is TRBV5-1, the J call TRBJ1-1; D gene unclear. V was shortened by 7 bases and J by 3 bases, with 10 bases between the two germline ends. The CDR3 is 12 residues long. Per the germline V gene, CDR1 is SGHRS and CDR2 is YFSETQ.

The chain links TRBV5-1 to TRBJ2-3; D might be TRBD1 (6 bases). CDR1 and CDR2 from the germline V gene are SGHRS and YFSETQ. This CDR3 is built from 17 residues. V gave up 4 bases and J gave up 5 bases, with 23 bases separating them. This chain's CDR3 is CASSPRVLAGAKDTQYF. The CDR3 DNA reads TGCGCCAGCAGCCCGCGGGTATTGGCAGGGGCAAAAGATACGCAGTATTTT.

V usage is TRBV27 and J usage is TRBJ2-3; D is unresolved. Germline V gene data show CDR1 as MNHEY and CDR2 as SMNVEV (reference sequence). V shed 5 bases and J shed 6 bases, with 9 bases lying between them. This CDR3 is 12 amino acids long. The CDR3 nucleotides read TGTGCCAGCAGTCTTAACCGGGATACGCAGTATTTT. The encoded protein is CASSLNRDTQYF.

The rearrangement uses TRBV18 and TRBJ2-7; D is undetermined. The CDR3 spans 12 residues. Germline V lookup: CDR1 KGHSH, CDR2 LQKENI. The V and J ends lost 4 bases and 5 bases respectively, with 9 bases between them. The CDR3 coding sequence is TGTGCCAGCTCACGGCGGAGAGACGAGCAGTACTTC. Translated: CASSRRRDEQYF.

This chain links TRBV7-9 with TRBJ2-7; 8 bases align to TRBD2. The V gene's germline CDR1 is SEHNR and CDR2 FQNEAQ (reference sequence). Trimming took 1 base from V and 2 from J; bases not matched to a gene: 4. This CDR3 comprises 15 residues. This chain's CDR3 is CASSLEAGEAYEQYF. CDR3 bases: TGTGCCAGCAGCTTAGAAGCGGGAGAAGCCTACGAGCAGTACTTC.

The chain employs TRBV4-1 and TRBJ2-5, with 8 bases matching TRBD2. J was trimmed by 2 bases and V by 2 bases; bases with no gene match: 10. This CDR3 comprises 17 residues. From germline, CDR1 is MGHRA and CDR2 YSYEKL. The CDR3 spells CASSQLRDGREQETQYF. CDR3 bases: TGCGCCAGCAGCCAATTACGGGACGGGAGGGAACAAGAGACCCAGTACTTC.

The genes are TRBV7-9 and TRBJ2-5; 7 positions agree with TRBD2. This CDR3 is 14 amino acids long. Trimming cost V 0 bases and J 2 bases; bases outside gene matches: 0. The germline gives CDR1 SEHNR, CDR2 FQNEAQ (reference sequence). The CDR3 here is CASSLAGGQETQYF. In DNA form, the CDR3 reads TGTGCCAGCAGCTTAGCGGGGGGGCAAGAGACCCAGTACTTC.

CDR3 region: CASSELERGSSYEQYF. The DNA for the CDR3 is TGTGCCAGCAGTGAATTAGAGCGGGGTAGCTCCTACGAGCAGTACTTC. The chain carries TRBV6-1 and TRBJ2-7, with 7 bases fitting TRBD2. The CDR3 contains 16 residues. With V trimmed by 2 bases and J by 0 bases, 7 bases remained unmatched. CDR1 is MNHNS and CDR2 is SASEGT in the germline V gene.

The chain recombines TRBV7-2 with TRBJ2-1; possibly TRBD1 for D (6 bases). Per germline, CDR1 SGHTA and CDR2 FQGNSA. The CDR3 sequence is 14 residues long. Trimming took 2 bases from V and 6 from J, leaving 11 bases between them. The CDR3 nucleotides are TGTGCCAGCAGCTTACTGTCGGACAGCAATGAGCAGTTCTTC. Amino acids: CASSLLSDSNEQFF.

The chain couples TRBV27 to TRBJ2-7; 8 bases align to TRBD2. The CDR3 length is 15 residues. Germline CDR1 is MNHEY and CDR2 is SMNVEV (reference sequence). V dropped 2 bases and J dropped 3; count of bases not matched to a gene: 6. DNA for the CDR3: TGTGCCAGCAGTTTAGGTAGCGGGAAAAGCTACGAGCAGTACTTC. It specifies CASSLGSGKSYEQYF.

Written as DNA, the CDR3 is TGTGCCACCGCCGTCGGCAGGGCCCAAGAGACCCAGTACTTC. It specifies CATAVGRAQETQYF. The J gene is TRBJ2-5, the V gene TRBV27, with D possibly being TRBD1 (5 bases). Germline CDR1 and CDR2: MNHEY and SMNVEV (reference sequence). This CDR3 is 14 amino acids long. Trimming stripped 10 bases from V and 1 base from J, with 16 bases between.

This clone was counted once. V is TRBV4-1 and J is TRBJ1-6; D is ambiguous. V was trimmed by 8 bases and J by 7 bases, leaving 12 bases between them. There are 13 residues in the CDR3. Germline CDR1 and CDR2: MGHRA and YSYEKL. This CDR3 is CASWAFGNSPLHF. The CDR3 coding sequence is TGCGCCAGCTGGGCCTTTGGCAATTCACCCCTCCACTTT.

V usage is TRBV19 and J usage is TRBJ2-7; D perhaps matches TRBD1 (6 bases). V lost 7 bases, J lost 4 bases, and 20 bases lay in between. CDR1 is LNHDA, CDR2 SQIVND, per germline (reference sequence). The CDR3 extends over 15 amino acids. The CDR3 protein is CASMALAQGKYEQYF. CDR3 DNA sequence: TGTGCCAGTATGGCGTTGGCCCAGGGGAAATACGAGCAGTACTTC. Looking up the rest from reference TRBV19 and TRBJ2-7 gives the full variable domain: DGGITQSPKYLFRKEGQNVTLSCEQNLNHDAMYWYRQDPGQGLRLIYYSQIVNDFQKGDIAEGYSVSREKKESFPLTVTSAQKNPTAFYLCASMALAQGKYEQYFGPGTRLTVT.

The chain has TRBV6-1 and TRBJ2-7, with D tentatively TRBD1 (6 bases). The CDR3 sequence is 15 residues long. The ends were cut back, 6 bases at V and 0 bases at J, with 15 bases in the middle. Germline lookup yields CDR1 MNHNS and CDR2 SASEGT. CDR3 in DNA: TGTGCCAGCAGGACAGGAGGAGGTAGCTCCTACGAGCAGTACTTC. Translation gives CASRTGGGSSYEQYF.

The rearrangement uses TRBV6-1 and TRBJ2-5, with D perhaps matching TRBD2 (5 bases). Germline CDR1 is MNHNS and CDR2 is SASEGT. The CDR3 sequence is 15 residues long. V was clipped by 3 bases and J by 10 bases, with 21 bases between them. The DNA of the CDR3 is TGTGCCAGCAGTGAGATTTCAGGCCTCGGGATTAACCAGTACTTC. Translation gives CASSEISGLGINQYF.

The gene calls are TRBV7-2 and TRBJ2-1, with TRBD2 matching over 14 bases. Germline V gene lookup returns CDR1 SGHTA and CDR2 FQGNSA. The ends lost 4 bases at V and 8 bases at J; junction bases unmatched: 7. This CDR3 is built from 16 residues. In DNA form, the CDR3 reads TGTGCCAGCAGCTCCCTGACTAGCGGGAGGGGTCATGAGCAGTTCTTC. Its translation is CASSSLTSGRGHEQFF.

The V and J genes are TRBV7-2 and TRBJ2-3, with D possibly being TRBD2 (7 bases). Germline V gene data show CDR1 as SGHTA and CDR2 as FQGNSA. V lost 1 base and J 6 bases, leaving 14 bases between the germline ends. This CDR3 spans 15 amino acids. The CDR3 region has the DNA TGTGCCAGCAGCTTAGTTGGGGGGGCCGGGGATACGCAGTATTTT. It translates to CASSLVGGAGDTQYF. The full variable domain, rest sourced from reference TRBV7-2 and TRBJ2-3, is GAGVSQSPSNKVTEKGKDVELRCDPISGHTALYWYRQSLGQGLEFLIYFQGNSAPDKSGLPSDRFSAERTGGSVSTLTIQRTQQEDSAVYLCASSLVGGAGDTQYFGPGTRLTVL.

V and J are TRBV27 and TRBJ2-2; tentative D call: TRBD1 (5 bases). CDR3 length: 12 amino acids. The V end lost 3 bases, the J end lost 7 bases, and 6 bases lay between the germline ends. CDR1 MNHEY and CDR2 SMNVEV come from the germline V gene (reference sequence). CDR3 sequence reads: CASSFQGGELFF. The DNA for the CDR3 is TGTGCCAGCAGTTTTCAGGGCGGGGAGCTGTTTTTT.

The chain joins TRBV7-2 to TRBJ1-4, with D possibly TRBD1 on 6 matching bases. From germline, CDR1 is SGHTA and CDR2 FQGNSA. V was clipped by 2 bases and J by 5 bases, with 12 bases between them. CDR3 length: 15 residues. CDR3 in DNA: TGTGCCAGCAGCTTATTTAACACAGGGAATGAAAAACTGTTTTTT. Its translation: CASSLFNTGNEKLFF.

The chain has TRBV4-1 and TRBJ2-7; 7 nucleotides match TRBD2. The germline V gene has CDR1 MGHRA and CDR2 YSYEKL. V gave up 0 bases and J gave up 6 bases; unmatched junction bases: 8. The CDR3 covers 15 residues. The CDR3 coding sequence is TGCGCCAGCAGCCAAGATACGGGGGAGGGAAGCGAGCAGTACTTC. Protein sequence: CASSQDTGEGSEQYF.